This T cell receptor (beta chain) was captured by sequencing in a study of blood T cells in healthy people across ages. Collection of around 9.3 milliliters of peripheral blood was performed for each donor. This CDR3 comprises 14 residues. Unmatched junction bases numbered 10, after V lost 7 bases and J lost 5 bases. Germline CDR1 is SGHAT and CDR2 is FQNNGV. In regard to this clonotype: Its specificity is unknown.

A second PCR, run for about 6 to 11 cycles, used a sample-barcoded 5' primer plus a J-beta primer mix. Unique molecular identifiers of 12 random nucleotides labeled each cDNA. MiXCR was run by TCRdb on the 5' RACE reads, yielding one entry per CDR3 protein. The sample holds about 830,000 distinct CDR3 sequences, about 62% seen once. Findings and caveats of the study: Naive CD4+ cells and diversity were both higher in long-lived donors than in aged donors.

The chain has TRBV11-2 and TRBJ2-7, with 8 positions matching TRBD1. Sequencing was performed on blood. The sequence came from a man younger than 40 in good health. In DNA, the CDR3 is TGTGCCAGCACTCTTGGGACAGGATTCCACGAGCAGTACTTC. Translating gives CASTLGTGFHEQYF.